This T cell receptor (beta chain) was recorded in a study of blood T cell repertoires in COVID-19. Study summary: The United States, Italy and Spain provided the acute and convalescent COVID-19 samples. The analysed material was cDNA or gDNA that came from T cells, B-cell-depleted T cells, or PBMCs.

V was pared by 2 bases and J by 7 bases, with 17 bases between. CDR1 is MNHNY and CDR2 is SVGAGI in the germline V gene (reference sequence). The CDR3 consists of 15 residues. The table came from immunoSEQ multiplex PCR; TCRdb's copy has only in-frame clones and leaves some out. This table has 15,000 or so clones, 70% to 90% appearing once. The chain employs TRBV6-6 and TRBJ2-5, with D possibly being TRBD2 (6 bases). This clonotype was obtained from a human donor in a cohort sampled during active COVID-19. The sequencing input was peripheral blood. The CDR3: CASSYAGGLGGTQYF. The CDR3 coding sequence is TGTGCCAGCAGTTACGCCGGGGGACTTGGGGGGACCCAGTACTTC.